Following are 17 T cell receptor beta chains from one sample sequenced in a study of blood T cell repertoires in COVID-19. The protocol was immunoSEQ multiplex PCR, while the TCRdb copy is restricted to in-frame clones and leaves out a portion. The sample has 150,000 to 200,000 clones; 70% to 90% are singletons. Sequencing used peripheral blood. These receptors came from a human donor in a cohort sampled during active COVID-19.

The genes are TRBV5-1 and TRBJ2-3; 12 nucleotides line up with TRBD2. The CDR3 is made up of 19 amino acids. The J segment lost 1 base and the V segment lost 3 bases, leaving 12 bases of the junction unmatched. Germline V gives CDR1 SGHRS, CDR2 YFSETQ. CDR3 coding DNA: TGCGCCAGCAGCTCACCAATGGCTAGCGGGAGGGTGGGCACAGATACGCAGTATTTT. Amino acids: CASSSPMASGRVGTDTQYF.

This rearrangement joins TRBV12-3 or TRBV12-4 to TRBJ1-2; TRBD1 is a possible D gene (6 bases). The V gene lost 1 base and the J gene lost 7 bases, with 10 bases spanning the gap. The CDR3 runs 13 residues. CDR3 in amino acids: CASSLDRAGGYTF. The CDR3 DNA reads as TGTGCCAGCAGTTTAGACAGGGCGGGTGGCTACACCTTC.

The chain has TRBV21-1 and TRBJ2-3; the table's D call TRBD1 went unverified against the DNA. TRBV21-1 is termed a pseudogene. The length of the CDR3 is 15 residues. The CDR3, as DNA: TGTGCCAGCAGCTGTACAGGGTGTAGCACAGATACGCAGTATTTT. This codes for CASSCTGCSTDTQYF.

This clone is labeled as medium-sized. The gene calls are TRBV28 and TRBJ1-1; the D gene is possibly TRBD1 (6 bases). Germline loops: CDR1 MDHEN, CDR2 SYDVKM. V shed 4 bases and J shed 10 bases, with 13 bases lying between them. CDR3 length: 12 residues. The CDR3 spells CASSYTGSRAFF. The CDR3 DNA is TGTGCCAGCAGTTACACAGGGAGTAGAGCTTTCTTT. The full variable domain, completed using reference TRBV28 and TRBJ1-1, is DVKVTQSSRYLVKRTGEKVFLECVQDMDHENMFWYRQDPGLGLRLIYFSYDVKMKEKGDIPEGYSVSREKKERFSLILESASTNQTSMYLCASSYTGSRAFFGQGTRLTVV.

In its sample, this clone was seen once. The CDR3 coding sequence is TGTGCCAGCAGTTTGAGGGGCAATCAGCCCCAGCATTTT. This sequence encodes CASSLRGNQPQHF. The J gene is TRBJ1-5, the V gene TRBV27; unclear D gene. Germline V gene lookup returns CDR1 MNHEY and CDR2 SMNVEV (reference sequence). The length of the CDR3 is 13 residues. Trimming left V 3 bases short and J 2 bases short, with 5 bases between.

J is TRBJ1-6 and V is TRBV6-5, with 9 bases identical to TRBD1. The length of the CDR3 is 16 residues. The germline V gene encodes CDR1 MNHEY and CDR2 SVGAGI. Trimming at V came to 4 bases and at J to 7 bases, leaving 8 bases not matched to a gene. Here the CDR3 reads CASSSDRGQRNSPLHF. CDR3 bases: TGTGCCAGCAGTTCGGACAGGGGCCAGCGGAATTCACCCCTCCACTTT.

The chain uses TRBV30 and TRBJ1-2; 10 bases are shared with TRBD1. With V trimmed by 5 bases and J by 4 bases, 4 bases remained unmatched. The germline V gene has CDR1 GTSNPN and CDR2 SVGIG (reference sequence). The CDR3 loop spans 13 amino acids. CDR3 sequence: CAWGGQGIYGYTF. CDR3 DNA sequence: TGTGCCTGGGGGGGACAGGGGATCTATGGCTACACCTTC. Full variable domain (missing parts from reference TRBV30 and TRBJ1-2): SQTIHQWPATLVQPVGSPLSLECTVEGTSNPNLYWYRQAAGRGLQLLFYSVGIGQISSEVPQNLSASRPQDRQFILSSKKLLLSDSGFYLCAWGGQGIYGYTFGSGTRLTVV.

The chain is built from TRBV7-9 and TRBJ2-3; TRBD1 matches 8 bases. Trimming took 5 bases from V and 1 from J; bases not matched to a gene: 5. The germline V gene has CDR1 SEHNR and CDR2 FQNEAQ (reference sequence). The CDR3 contains 15 residues. The CDR3 spells CASSKVTGGTDTQYF. DNA of the CDR3: TGTGCCAGCAGCAAAGTGACAGGGGGCACAGATACGCAGTATTTT.

This clone occurred once. This chain uses TRBV10-3 with TRBJ1-1; D is unclear. Germline V CDR1 and CDR2: ENHRY, SYGVKD. V lost 1 base, J lost 4 bases, and 13 bases lay in between. The CDR3 runs to 15 residues. The CDR3 protein is CAISEYVDSGTEAFF. CDR3 nucleotides: TGTGCCATCAGTGAGTATGTGGATTCGGGCACTGAAGCTTTCTTT.

The chain recombines TRBV18 with TRBJ2-7; 15 bases agree with TRBD2. There are 17 residues in the CDR3. Germline V lookup: CDR1 KGHSH, CDR2 LQKENI. V lost 6 bases and J lost 6; bases outside the gene matches: 12. The CDR3 coding sequence is TGTGCCAGCTCCCCAGGCATCGGGGGACTAGCGGGAGGCGAGCAGTACTTC. Translation gives CASSPGIGGLAGGEQYF.

The chain carries TRBV6-2 or TRBV6-3 and TRBJ1-5, with 8 nucleotides matching TRBD1. The CDR3 extends over 16 amino acids. With V trimmed by 5 bases and J by 4 bases, 10 bases remained unmatched. Germline V gene data show CDR1 as MNHEY and CDR2 as SVGEGT. The CDR3 sequence: CASSKAGQGINQPQHF. CDR3 DNA sequence: TGTGCCAGCAGTAAAGCCGGACAGGGAATAAATCAGCCCCAGCATTTT.

The V and J genes are TRBV19 and TRBJ1-1; D is perhaps TRBD1 (5 bases). CDR3 length: 12 residues. Looked up from germline, CDR1 is LNHDA and CDR2 is SQIVND (reference sequence). V was clipped by 10 bases and J by 1 base, with 10 bases between them. The CDR3 sequence: CATIQGNTEAFF. In DNA form, the CDR3 reads TGTGCCACCATCCAGGGGAACACTGAAGCTTTCTTT.

This clone was found a few times. J is TRBJ2-7 and V is TRBV12-3 or TRBV12-4, with 7 bases identical to TRBD2. The V segment lost 1 base and the J segment 9 bases; nucleotides outside the gene matches: 3. The CDR3 has 12 residues. The CDR3 nucleotides are TGTGCCAGCAGTTTAGGCGGACTAGGGCAGTACTTC. Translated, it gives CASSLGGLGQYF.

This clone has a single count. The rearrangement joins TRBV7-6 to TRBJ2-2; TRBD2 agrees at 10 bases. The CDR3 contains 16 residues. Germline values: CDR1 SGHVS, CDR2 FNYEAQ. The junction had 6 bases not matched to a gene; V was cut back by 2 bases and J by 6 bases. The CDR3, as DNA: TGTGCCAGCAGCTTACTAATAGCGGGGGGCGCCGGGGAGCTGTTTTTT. It translates to CASSLLIAGGAGELFF. The variable domain in full, with the rest retrieved from reference TRBV7-6 and TRBJ2-2, is GAGVSQSPRYKVTKRGQDVALRCDPISGHVSLYWYRQALGQGPEFLTYFNYEAQQDKSGLPNDRFSAERPEGSISTLTIQRTEQRDSAMYRCASSLLIAGGAGELFFGEGSRLTVL.

V usage is TRBV6-6 and J usage is TRBJ2-6; the D is unclear. The CDR3 totals 14 residues. CDR1 and CDR2 from the germline V gene are MNHNY and SVGAGI (reference sequence). V lost 6 bases and J 4 bases, leaving 10 bases between the germline ends. In DNA form, the CDR3 reads TGTGCCAGCAGCCTATCGCCAGGGGCCAACGTCCTGACTTTC. It specifies CASSLSPGANVLTF.

The chain is built from TRBV19 and TRBJ2-1, with 8 bases matching TRBD1. This CDR3 comprises 12 residues. Looked up from germline, CDR1 is LNHDA and CDR2 is SQIVND (reference sequence). Germline trimming cut 5 bases from V and 10 bases from J; bases unmatched to any gene: 4. CDR3 region: CASSLRTGEQFF. In DNA form, the CDR3 reads TGTGCCAGTAGTCTACGGACAGGGGAGCAGTTCTTC.

The gene calls are TRBV5-8 and TRBJ1-4, with 7 bases that match TRBD1. This CDR3 comprises 14 residues. Germline CDR1 is SGHTS and CDR2 is YDEGEE. The V segment lost 4 bases and the J segment 6 bases; nucleotides outside the gene matches: 6. CDR3 amino acids: CASSIGTADEKLFF. The CDR3 region has the DNA TGTGCCAGCAGCATCGGGACAGCCGATGAAAAACTGTTTTTT.